The present T cell receptor (beta chain) was sequenced within a study of cytotoxic CD8 clonotypes in ibrutinib-treated CLL. Whole-study results and caveats: Measured clonality at baseline was greater than in age-matched healthy donors and tracked with circulating CD8+ T-cell counts.

This CDR3 is 15 amino acids long. The V gene end was trimmed by 5 bases and the J gene end by 3 bases; junction bases not matched to a gene: 8. This clone was recorded once. Its antigen is as yet unknown. Here immunoSEQ multiplex PCR was the method, and the copy in TCRdb shows in-frame clones only, minus some. The sample lists about 97,000 clones, around 77% seen once, with 20% to 25% in the top ten. The V call is TRBV5-3, the J call TRBJ1-3; 7 bases are shared with TRBD1. TRBV5-3 is labeled an ORF, and its function is uncertain. This sample comprised PBMCs, obtained after 24 months of ibrutinib treatment. This sequence originates from a human donor with chronic lymphocytic leukemia. The CDR3 DNA is TGTGCCAGAAGTTTAGGACAGGTGTATGGAAACACCATATATTTT. Its translation is CARSLGQVYGNTIYF.